This TCR beta chain was identified in a study of blood T cell repertoires in COVID-19. The wider study: The samples span acute and convalescent COVID-19 from the United States, Italy and Spain.

The J segment lost 10 bases and the V segment lost 0 bases, leaving 7 bases of the junction unmatched. Germline CDR1 reads SGHRS; CDR2 reads YFSETQ. This CDR3 has 15 amino acids. Original processing methods: Reference gene primers were amplified, and this amplification served to estimate nucleated cell counts. TCRdb keeps only in-frame clones here, not all; method: immunoSEQ multiplex PCR. V and J calls and clone size are given by that table; D and trimming were obtained from the DNA. Counted here are over 200,000 clones, 70% to 80% occurring once; the ten biggest clones make up 3.3%. The chain carries TRBV5-1 and TRBJ1-6, with 7 positions matching TRBD1. This clonotype originated in a woman of 80 years or more with acute or convalescent COVID-19. Specimen: peripheral blood. The CDR3 DNA sequence: TGCGCCAGCAGCTTGGCCCCACAGGGGAACTCACCCCTCCACTTT. It translates to CASSLAPQGNSPLHF.